This T cell receptor (beta chain) comes out of a study of blood T cell repertoires in COVID-19. Profiled with immunoSEQ multiplex PCR; TCRdb holds only in-frame clones, not every one. Among roughly 200,000 clones listed, more than 80% were seen once. CDR1 and CDR2 (germline): KGHSH, LQKENI. The CDR3 consists of 13 residues. Between the trimmed V and J ends, which lost 3 bases and 0 bases, there was a span of 5 bases. Specimen: peripheral blood. The rearrangement joins TRBV18 to TRBJ1-1; D gene unclear. This sequence originates from a woman aged 40 to 50 with COVID-19, enrolled during active disease. The CDR3 DNA is TGTGCCAGCTCACCTACAGTGAACACTGAAGCTTTCTTT. Its protein product is CASSPTVNTEAFF.